This TCR beta chain was sequenced during a study of T cells after yellow fever vaccination. TCRdb recomputed calls from the 5' RACE reads with MiXCR, one row per CDR3 protein. The sample has 100,000 to 150,000 distinct CDR3 sequences, 6.5% to 9% seen once; the top ten hold 2.7%. This clonotype was detected many times. The antigen is unknown. The study, taken as a whole, reports: Most primary-vaccination clones reappeared after the booster (just under 98% CD4, roughly 90% CD8).

The source is a man between 18 and 29 years old who received the YFV17D yellow fever vaccine. This material consisted of CD4+ T cells sorted from PBMCs, taken around 45 days after the first yellow fever vaccination.

The CDR3 DNA sequence: TGTGCCAGCAGCTGGTTGCGGGGGGTCGAAGAGACCCAGTACTTC. Translation: CASSWLRGVEETQYF. This chain joins TRBV11-2 and TRBJ2-5; 8 bases are a match to TRBD2. Germline V gives CDR1 SGHAT, CDR2 FQNNGV. The ends lost 4 bases at V and 3 bases at J; junction bases unmatched: 7. The CDR3 totals 15 residues.